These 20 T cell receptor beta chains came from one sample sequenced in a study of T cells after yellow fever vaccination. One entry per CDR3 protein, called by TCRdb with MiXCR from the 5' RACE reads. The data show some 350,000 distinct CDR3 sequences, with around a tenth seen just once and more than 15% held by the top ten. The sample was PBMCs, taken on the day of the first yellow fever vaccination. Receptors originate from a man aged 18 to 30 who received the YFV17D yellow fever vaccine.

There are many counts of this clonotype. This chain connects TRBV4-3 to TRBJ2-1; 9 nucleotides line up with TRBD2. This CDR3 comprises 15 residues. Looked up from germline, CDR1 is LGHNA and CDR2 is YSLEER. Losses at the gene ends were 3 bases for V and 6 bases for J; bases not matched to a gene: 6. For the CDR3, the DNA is TGCGCCAGCAGCCAGGGGTCTAGCGGGGCCAATGAGCAGTTCTTC. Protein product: CASSQGSSGANEQFF.

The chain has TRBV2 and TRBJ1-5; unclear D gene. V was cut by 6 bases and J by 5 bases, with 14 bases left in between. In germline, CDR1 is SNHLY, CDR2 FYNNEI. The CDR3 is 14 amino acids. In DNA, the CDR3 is TGTGCCAGCAGCCCGGTTGGCAAAGATCAGCCCCAGCATTTT. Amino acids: CASSPVGKDQPQHF. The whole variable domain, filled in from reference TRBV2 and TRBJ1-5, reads EPEVTQTPSHQVTQMGQEVILRCVPISNHLYFYWYRQILGQKVEFLVSFYNNEISEKSEIFDDQFSVERPDGSNFTLKIRSTKLEDSAMYFCASSPVGKDQPQHFGDGTRLSIL.

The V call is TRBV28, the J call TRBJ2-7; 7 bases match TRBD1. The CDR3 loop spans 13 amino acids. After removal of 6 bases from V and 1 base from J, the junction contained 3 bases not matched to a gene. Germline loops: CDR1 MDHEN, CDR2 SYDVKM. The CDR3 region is CASRGQWSYEQYV. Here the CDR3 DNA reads TGTGCCAGCAGGGGACAGTGGTCCTACGAGCAGTACGTC.

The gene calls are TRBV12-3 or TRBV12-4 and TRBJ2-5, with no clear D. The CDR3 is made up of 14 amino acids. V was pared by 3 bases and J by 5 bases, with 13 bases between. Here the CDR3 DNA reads TGTGCCAGCAGTTTTGGACCATCGGTGGAGACCCAGTACTTC. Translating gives CASSFGPSVETQYF.

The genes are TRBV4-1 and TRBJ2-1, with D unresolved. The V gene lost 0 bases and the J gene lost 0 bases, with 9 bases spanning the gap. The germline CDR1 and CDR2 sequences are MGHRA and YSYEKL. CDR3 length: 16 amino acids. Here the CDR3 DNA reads TGCGCCAGCAGCCAAGATCCGGCGAGCTCCTACAATGAGCAGTTCTTC. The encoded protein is CASSQDPASSYNEQFF.

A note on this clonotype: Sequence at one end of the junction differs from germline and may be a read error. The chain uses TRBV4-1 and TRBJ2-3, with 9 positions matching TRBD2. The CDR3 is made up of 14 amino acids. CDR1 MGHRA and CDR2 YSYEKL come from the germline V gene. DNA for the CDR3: TGCGCCAGCAGCCAAGTTATTGTAGGGACTAGCCTACATTTT. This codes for CASSQVIVGTSLHF.

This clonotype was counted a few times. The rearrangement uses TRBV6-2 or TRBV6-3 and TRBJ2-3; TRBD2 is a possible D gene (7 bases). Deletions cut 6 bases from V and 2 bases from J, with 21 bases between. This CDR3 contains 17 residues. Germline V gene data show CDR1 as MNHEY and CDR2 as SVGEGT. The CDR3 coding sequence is TGTGCCAGCAGCAACCCGCGGAGGGGGGGGAACACAGATACGCAGTATTTT. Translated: CASSNPRRGGNTDTQYF.

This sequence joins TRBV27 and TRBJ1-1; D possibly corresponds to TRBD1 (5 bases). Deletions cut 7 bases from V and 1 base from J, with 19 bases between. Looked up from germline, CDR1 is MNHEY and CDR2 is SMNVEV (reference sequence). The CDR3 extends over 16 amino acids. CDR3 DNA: TGTGCCAGCACCCTCATTTTAGGCAGGGAGAACACTGAAGCTTTCTTT. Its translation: CASTLILGRENTEAFF.

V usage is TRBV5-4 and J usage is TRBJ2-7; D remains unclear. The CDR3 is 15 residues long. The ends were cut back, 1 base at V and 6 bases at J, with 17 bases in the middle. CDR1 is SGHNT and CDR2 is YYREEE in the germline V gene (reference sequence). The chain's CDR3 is CASSLPTTQRGEQYF. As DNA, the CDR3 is TGTGCCAGCAGCTTGCCCACAACCCAGCGAGGCGAGCAGTACTTC.

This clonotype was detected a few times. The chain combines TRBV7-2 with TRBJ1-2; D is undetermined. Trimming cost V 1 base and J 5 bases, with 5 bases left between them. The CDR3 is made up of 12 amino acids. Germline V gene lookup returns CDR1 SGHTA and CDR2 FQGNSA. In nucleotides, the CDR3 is TGTGCCAGCAGCTTAGTGACGTATGGCTACACCTTC. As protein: CASSLVTYGYTF. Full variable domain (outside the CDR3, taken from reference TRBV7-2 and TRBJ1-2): GAGVSQSPSNKVTEKGKDVELRCDPISGHTALYWYRQSLGQGLEFLIYFQGNSAPDKSGLPSDRFSAERTGGSVSTLTIQRTQQEDSAVYLCASSLVTYGYTFGSGTRLTVV.

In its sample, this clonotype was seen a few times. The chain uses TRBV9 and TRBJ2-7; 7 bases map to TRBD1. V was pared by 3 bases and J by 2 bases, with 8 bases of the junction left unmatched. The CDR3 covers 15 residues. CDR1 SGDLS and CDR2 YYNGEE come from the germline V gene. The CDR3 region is CASSASPQGAYEQYF. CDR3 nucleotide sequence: TGTGCCAGCAGCGCGAGCCCTCAGGGGGCCTACGAGCAGTACTTC.

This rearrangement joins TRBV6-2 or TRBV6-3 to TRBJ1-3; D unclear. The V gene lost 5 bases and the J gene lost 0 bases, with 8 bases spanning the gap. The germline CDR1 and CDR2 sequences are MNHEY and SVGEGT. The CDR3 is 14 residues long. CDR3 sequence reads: CASSERRSGNTIYF. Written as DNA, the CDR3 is TGTGCCAGCAGTGAGCGACGCTCTGGAAACACCATATATTTT.

The CDR3 DNA reads as TGCAGTGCTACATACAGGGGAAACTATGGCTACACCTTC. This translates into CSATYRGNYGYTF. This rearrangement joins TRBV20-1 to TRBJ1-2; 7 nucleotides line up with TRBD1. Germline loops: CDR1 DFQATT, CDR2 SNEGSKA (reference sequence). CDR3 length: 13 amino acids. Unmatched junction bases numbered 4, after V lost 4 bases and J lost 2 bases.

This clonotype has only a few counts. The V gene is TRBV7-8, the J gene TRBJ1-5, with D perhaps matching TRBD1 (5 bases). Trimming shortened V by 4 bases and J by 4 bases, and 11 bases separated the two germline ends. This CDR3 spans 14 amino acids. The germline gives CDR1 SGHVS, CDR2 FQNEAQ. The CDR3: CASSWDGKNQPQHF. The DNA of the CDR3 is TGTGCCAGCAGCTGGGACGGGAAAAATCAGCCCCAGCATTTT.

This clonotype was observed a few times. The CDR3 sequence: CASSQSTGRGGYTF. CDR3 nucleotides: TGCGCCAGCAGCCAGTCTACGGGACGGGGGGGCTACACCTTC. The genes are TRBV4-1 and TRBJ1-2; weak D call: TRBD1 (5 bases). CDR1 MGHRA and CDR2 YSYEKL come from the germline V gene. The CDR3 length is 14 residues. V was trimmed by 3 bases and J by 8 bases, leaving 16 bases between them.

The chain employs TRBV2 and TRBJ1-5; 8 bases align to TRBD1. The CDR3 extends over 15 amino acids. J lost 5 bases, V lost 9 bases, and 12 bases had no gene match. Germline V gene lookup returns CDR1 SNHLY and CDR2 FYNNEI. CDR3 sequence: CASHQRQGMDQPQHF. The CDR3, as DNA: TGTGCCAGTCACCAGAGACAGGGGATGGATCAGCCCCAGCATTTT.

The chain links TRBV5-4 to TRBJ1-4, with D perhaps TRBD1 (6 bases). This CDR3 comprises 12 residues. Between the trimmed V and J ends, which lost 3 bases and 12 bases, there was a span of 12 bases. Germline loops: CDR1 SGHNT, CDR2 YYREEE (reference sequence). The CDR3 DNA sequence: TGTGCCAGCAGCTCAGGGGCTTCGGAACTGTTTTTT. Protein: CASSSGASELFF.

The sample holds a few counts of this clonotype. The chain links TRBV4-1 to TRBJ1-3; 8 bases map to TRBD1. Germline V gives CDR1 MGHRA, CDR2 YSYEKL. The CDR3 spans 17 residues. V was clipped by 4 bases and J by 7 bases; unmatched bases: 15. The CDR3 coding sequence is TGCGCCAGCAGCCCCTTACCCGACAGGGGCGGACTGAACACCATATATTTT. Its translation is CASSPLPDRGGLNTIYF.

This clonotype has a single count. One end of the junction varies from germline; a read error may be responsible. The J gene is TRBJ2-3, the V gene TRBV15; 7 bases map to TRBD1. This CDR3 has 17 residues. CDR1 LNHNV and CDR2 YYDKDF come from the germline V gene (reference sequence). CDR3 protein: CATRRDPTGAGTDTQYF. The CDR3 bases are TGTGCCACCAGAAGAGATCCTACAGGGGCCGGCACAGATACGCAGTATTTT. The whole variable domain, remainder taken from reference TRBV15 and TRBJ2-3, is DAMVIQNPRYQVTQFGKPVTLSCSQTLNHNVMYWYQQKSSQAPKLLFHYYDKDFNNEADTPDNFQSRRPNTSFCFLDIRSPGLGDTAMYLCATRRDPTGAGTDTQYFGPGTRLTVL.

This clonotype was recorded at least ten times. This CDR3 is CASSYAVPDNEQFF. CDR3 coding DNA: TGTGCCAGCAGTTACGCGGTTCCCGACAATGAGCAGTTCTTC. The chain employs TRBV6-5 and TRBJ2-1; the D is unclear. With 2 bases removed from V and 5 bases from J, the gap between germline ends came to 10 bases. Germline-derived CDR1 and CDR2 are MNHEY and SVGAGI. The CDR3 contains 14 residues.